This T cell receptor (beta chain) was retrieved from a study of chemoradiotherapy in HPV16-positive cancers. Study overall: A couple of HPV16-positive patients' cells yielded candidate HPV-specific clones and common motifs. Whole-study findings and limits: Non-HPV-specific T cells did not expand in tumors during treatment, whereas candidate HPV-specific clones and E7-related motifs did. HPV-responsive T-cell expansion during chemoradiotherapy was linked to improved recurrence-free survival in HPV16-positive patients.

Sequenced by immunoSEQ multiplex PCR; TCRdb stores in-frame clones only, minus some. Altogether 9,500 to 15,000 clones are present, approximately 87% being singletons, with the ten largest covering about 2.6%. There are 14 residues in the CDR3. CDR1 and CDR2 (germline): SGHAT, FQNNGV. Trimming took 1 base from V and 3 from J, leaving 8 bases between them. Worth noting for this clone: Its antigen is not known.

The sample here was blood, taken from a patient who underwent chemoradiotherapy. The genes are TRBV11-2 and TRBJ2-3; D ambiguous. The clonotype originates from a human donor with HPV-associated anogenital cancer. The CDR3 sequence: CASSLVGGTDTQYF. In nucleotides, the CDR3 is TGTGCCAGCAGCTTAGTGGGTGGGACAGATACGCAGTATTTT. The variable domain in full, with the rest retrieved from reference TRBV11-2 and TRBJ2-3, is EAGVAQSPRYKIIEKRQSVAFWCNPISGHATLYWYQQILGQGPKLLIQFQNNGVVDDSQLPKDRFSAERLKGVDSTLKIQPAKLEDSAVYLCASSLVGGTDTQYFGPGTRLTVL.